This TCR beta chain came from a study of a mutant IDH1 vaccine in newly diagnosed glioma (dated by TCRdb to the early 2020s). About the study as a whole: Vaccination was initiated 4-6 weeks after radiotherapy alone, or concurrently with temozolomide cycles in the chemotherapy-containing groups. Longitudinal TCRB deep sequencing was performed for 20 to 25 treated patients wherever samples were available for exploratory analyses. The roughly 33 treated patients were roughly 62% male and about 38% female, with a mean age of about 43 years. Six visits were used for peripheral blood collection: V03 (baseline), V05, V07, V10, V12 and V13. Visit V12 was the week-35 safety follow-up and visit V13 was the week-47 end of study. Prior to enrollment, standard therapy consisting of radiotherapy alone, temozolomide alone, or radiochemotherapy with temozolomide had been administered to patients, with the combination being received by most patients.

The meaning of the sample's time point label: week 35, safety follow-up. Each vaccine dose was 300 ug of a 20-mer mutant IDH1 peptide in Montanide, given subcutaneously with topical imiquimod. Eight vaccinations were administered to patients in weeks 1, 3, 5, 7, 11, 15, 19 and 23, corresponding to visits V03 through V10. The donors had newly diagnosed IDH1-mutant astrocytomas of WHO grade 3 or 4 that showed loss of nuclear ATRX. The samples were drawn from NOA16, a multicentre, single-arm, open-label phase I trial in Germany that tested a mutant IDH1 peptide vaccine in humans for the first time. The DNeasy Blood and Tissue Kit was used to extract genomic DNA from EDTA blood for TCRB sequencing. A remark on this clone: Its target antigen remains unknown. Per-nucleotide qualities are absent, and no much larger clonotype sits a single base away.

Overall study outcomes, separate from this receptor: Selection of PBMC samples for TCRB deep sequencing was based on availability. The authors noted that analyses of patient blood samples could not be reproduced because of sample limitations. No apparent relationship was observed between pseudoprogression and alterations in the top peripheral T cell clonotypes detected by TCRB sequencing. Immune responses induced by the vaccine were seen in about 93% of patients across multiple MHC alleles.

After removal of 6 bases from V and 6 bases from J, the junction retains 5 bases not matched to a gene. From the cysteine up to the phenylalanine, the CDR3 has a length of 15 residues. The kept DNA is CDR3 alone, 45 bases in frame from the first base. Sequences ENHRY (CDR1) and SYGVKD (CDR2) are obtained from the germline V gene. The library was generated by the immunoSEQ multiplex PCR assay. Following the manufacturer's protocol, the hsTCRB Kit was used to amplify rearranged TCR beta chain sequences. Sequencing of TCRB libraries was carried out on an Illumina MiSeq. For the original study's pipeline: Demultiplexing, trimming and gene mapping were performed with the kit vendor's proprietary platform. Drawn from immuneACCESS, this table holds only the in-frame rearrangements with V and J called that TCRdb kept. Clones are partly lost; checked studies trace under half to an unresolved V gene and leave the rest unexplained. V, J and clone size derive from that table, while D and trimming were established from the DNA sequence. The sample table lists around 41,000 clones, more than 80% of them with a count of one. Approximately 1.6% of the sample is in the top ten clones.

This receptor chain uses TRBV10-3 and TRBJ2-1, with 13 bases aligning to TRBD2. The sequence was collected from a man aged 35-49 years with glioma. This specimen consisted of PBMCs, obtained from a glioma patient whose treatment included an IDH1 peptide vaccine. The CDR3 loop reads CAIRAGLAGSNEQFF. The DNA sequence is TGTGCCATCAGGGCGGGACTAGCGGGGTCCAATGAGCAGTTCTTC.